What follows are 3 T cell receptor beta chains derived from one specimen sequenced in a study of blood T cell repertoires in COVID-19. The protocol was immunoSEQ multiplex PCR, while the TCRdb copy is restricted to in-frame clones and leaves out a portion. The sample contains approximately 200,000 clones, around 87% of which appear only once. Sequencing was done on a sample of peripheral blood. The receptors shown here come from a woman between 25 and 40 years old with active or convalescent COVID-19.

This clone was seen a few times. This chain connects TRBV7-6 to TRBJ1-4; no clear D. Deletions cut 8 bases from V and 5 bases from J, with 9 bases between. Germline V gene lookup returns CDR1 SGHVS and CDR2 FNYEAQ. CDR3 length: 12 amino acids. CDR3 in amino acids: CASAHSNEKLFF. The CDR3 DNA reads as TGTGCCAGCGCTCACTCAAATGAAAAACTGTTTTTT.

The chain joins TRBV19 to TRBJ2-5; TRBD2 matches 7 bases. Unmatched junction bases numbered 9, after V lost 5 bases and J lost 0 bases. CDR3 length: 16 residues. Germline CDR1 and CDR2: LNHDA and SQIVND (reference sequence). For the CDR3, the DNA is TGTGCCAGTAGTCAAGGACTAGGAACGTACCAAGAGACCCAGTACTTC. Translating gives CASSQGLGTYQETQYF.

The CDR3 nucleotides read TGTGCCAGCGGGCCAACCAAAAACATTCAGTACTTC. Residues: CASGPTKNIQYF. V gene TRBV11-3 combines with J gene TRBJ2-4, with no clear D. Germline values: CDR1 SGHNT, CDR2 YENEEA. The CDR3 is 12 amino acids. The V gene lost 8 bases and the J gene lost 2 bases, with 7 bases spanning the gap.